There are a few counts of the clone carrying this T cell receptor (beta chain). These data originate in a study of beta chain features in type 1 diabetes. Expressed TCRB transcripts got sequenced, as all isolated RNA was reverse transcribed. TCRdb keeps only in-frame clones here, not all; method: immunoSEQ multiplex PCR. The sample records some 900,000 clones, about a sixth being singletons. Germline-derived CDR1 and CDR2 are ENHRY and SYGVKD. V trimming: 4 bases; J trimming: 3 bases; junction bases outside the gene matches: 3. This CDR3 is built from 14 residues. The sequencing input was naive CD4+ T cells from blood. This sequence joins TRBV10-3 and TRBJ1-2; 9 positions match TRBD1. This TCR came from a woman aged 18-29 years in good health. This CDR3 reads CAISGGQGDYGYTF. CDR3 DNA sequence: TGTGCCATCAGTGGGGGACAGGGAGACTATGGCTACACCTTC.